The rows below give T cell receptor beta chains drawn from one sample of a study of CD8 T cells in Susac syndrome. TCRdb redid the calling of the immunoSEQ multiplex PCR reads with MiXCR, one entry per CDR3 protein. The repertoire has 150,000 to 200,000 distinct CDR3 sequences, 85% to 95% of them found once; the top ten carry approximately 0.1%. Sequencing used CD4+ T cells from PBMCs. The receptor source for this set is a human donor in good health. CDR3s include the opening cysteine and the closing phenylalanine or tryptophan. The D gene is left open where the match is weak. Size is omitted from some rows. Given values are once, few, many or a class for expanded clones.

TRBJ1-4 | . | TRBD1 | TRBV6-2/TRBV6-3 | CASSPFQGAVEKLFF | TGTGCCAGCAGCCCATTCCAGGGGGCGGTTGAAAAACTGTTTTTT
TRBJ2-7 | . | TRBD1 | TRBV27 | CASSRMDRAYEQYF | TGTGCCAGCAGTCGGATGGACAGGGCCTACGAGCAGTACTTC
TRBJ2-1 | . | TRBD1 | TRBV7-9 | CASSFTGSGGREQFF | TGTGCCAGCAGTTTTACGGGATCAGGGGGAAGAGAGCAGTTCTTC
TRBJ1-2 | . | . | TRBV3-1 | CASSLTDRTGYTF | TGTGCCAGCAGCCTAACCGACAGGACAGGCTACACCTTC
TRBJ2-1 | . | . | TRBV19 | CASNHANRNEQFF | TGTGCCAGTAACCACGCGAACCGTAATGAGCAGTTCTTC
TRBJ2-2 | . | TRBD1 | TRBV15 | CATSWTGVGELFF | TGTGCCACCAGTTGGACAGGGGTCGGGGAGCTGTTTTTT
TRBJ2-5 | . | . | TRBV29-1 | CSVSGGQETQYF | TGCAGCGTATCCGGGGGCCAAGAGACCCAGTACTTC
TRBJ2-4 | . | . | TRBV9 | CASSVEGLRGSGIQYF | TGTGCCAGCAGCGTAGAGGGTTTGAGGGGATCTGGCATTCAGTACTTC
TRBJ2-3 | few | . | TRBV12-3/TRBV12-4 | CASSFGDTQYF | TGTGCCAGCAGTTTCGGAGATACGCAGTATTTT
TRBJ2-2 | . | . | TRBV30 | CAWTENTGELFF | TGTGCCTGGACAGAGAACACCGGGGAGCTGTTTTTT
TRBJ2-1 | . | . | TRBV20-1 | CSAARWGSYNEQFF | TGCAGTGCTGCGCGTTGGGGCTCCTACAATGAGCAGTTCTTC
TRBJ1-1 | . | TRBD1 | TRBV29-1 | CSVETGGGRNTEAFF | TGCAGCGTTGAAACGGGAGGGGGCCGGAACACTGAAGCTTTCTTT
TRBJ2-7 | few | . | TRBV3-1 | CASSQEVQSYEQYF | TGTGCCAGCAGCCAAGAGGTACAGTCCTACGAGCAGTACTTC
TRBJ2-1 | . | . | TRBV7-9 | CASSFFQGGDDNEQFF | TGTGCCAGCAGCTTCTTTCAGGGCGGCGATGACAATGAGCAGTTCTTC
TRBJ2-1 | few | TRBD2 | TRBV6-2/TRBV6-3 | CASIAGLSHEQFF | TGTGCCAGCATAGCGGGGCTTTCCCATGAGCAGTTCTTC
TRBJ2-7 | . | . | TRBV7-8 | CASSFSPDASYEQYF | TGTGCCAGCAGCTTTTCTCCGGACGCCTCCTACGAGCAGTACTTC
TRBJ2-1 | . | . | TRBV25-1 | CASSESGGSYNEQFF | TGTGCCAGCAGTGAATCTGGGGGGTCCTACAATGAGCAGTTCTTC
TRBJ1-2 | . | . | TRBV25-1 | CASSEYGAAGGYTF | TGTGCCAGCAGTGAATACGGGGCGGCAGGTGGCTACACCTTC
TRBJ2-3 | . | TRBD1 | TRBV9 | CASSPDRADTQYF | TGTGCCAGCAGCCCGGACAGGGCAGATACGCAGTATTTT
TRBJ1-2 | . | . | TRBV24-1 | CATSFPGGYTF | TGTGCCACCAGTTTTCCGGGTGGCTACACCTTC
TRBJ2-5 | . | . | TRBV19 | CANSIFPQETQYF | TGTGCCAATAGTATTTTTCCCCAAGAGACCCAGTACTTC
TRBJ2-1 | . | . | TRBV30 | CAWSQTTTGKGQFF | TGTGCCTGGTCTCAGACCACTACAGGGAAAGGGCAGTTCTTC
TRBJ1-1 | . | . | TRBV12-3/TRBV12-4 | CASSRRPGGGTEAFF | TGTGCCAGCAGTCGGAGACCGGGAGGAGGGACTGAAGCTTTCTTT
TRBJ1-1 | . | . | TRBV29-1 | CSVRASDGYTEAFF | TGCAGCGTTCGGGCCTCCGACGGCTACACTGAAGCTTTCTTT
TRBJ2-7 | . | . | TRBV20-1 | CSAPSGRVDLYEQYF | TGCAGTGCCCCCTCGGGACGGGTCGACCTCTACGAGCAGTACTTC
TRBJ1-2 | . | TRBD1 | TRBV4-2 | CASSRQGIQSNGYTF | TGTGCCAGCAGCCGACAGGGAATCCAGTCCAATGGCTACACCTTC
TRBJ1-1 | . | . | TRBV19 | CASSRGVLGTEAFF | TGTGCCAGTAGTAGAGGGGTGTTAGGCACTGAAGCTTTCTTT
TRBJ1-5 | . | TRBD1 | TRBV9 | CASSISGGYHQPQHF | TGTGCCAGCAGCATCTCAGGGGGCTACCATCAGCCCCAGCATTTT
TRBJ1-1 | once | . | TRBV11-2 | CASSRGASNTEAFF | TGTGCCAGCAGCCGGGGGGCCTCGAACACTGAAGCTTTCTTT